A selection of T cell receptor beta chains follows, all from one sample in a study of T cells after yellow fever vaccination. Via MiXCR, TCRdb re-called the 5' RACE reads, giving one row per CDR3 protein. The table lists 400,000 or so distinct CDR3 sequences, about 6% of them singletons. The sample here was PBMCs, taken 5 days after the yellow fever booster vaccination. The receptors here all came from a young man who received the YFV17D yellow fever vaccine. The CDR3 runs from the conserved cysteine through the conserved F or W. The order of the fields is V gene, clone size, D gene, J gene, CDR3 protein, CDR3 DNA. D genes are given only for firm matches. A clone size is listed for some rows: how often the clone was seen (once, few, many), or a class if it is expanded.

v_call: TRBV12-5; clone_size: few; d_call: -; j_call: TRBJ2-7; cdr3_aa: CASGLGIFYEQYF; cdr3_nt: TGTGCTAGTGGTTTGGGAATCTTCTACGAGCAGTACTTC
v_call: TRBV9; clone_size: -; d_call: TRBD2; j_call: TRBJ2-7; cdr3_aa: CASSTASGDFSEQYF; cdr3_nt: TGTGCCAGCAGCACCGCTAGCGGCGATTTTTCCGAGCAGTACTTC
v_call: TRBV6-6; clone_size: many; d_call: -; j_call: TRBJ1-6; cdr3_aa: CASRSSSPLHF; cdr3_nt: TGTGCCAGCAGGTCTTCTTCACCCCTCCACTTT
v_call: TRBV5-1; clone_size: -; d_call: -; j_call: TRBJ2-2; cdr3_aa: CASSPQGPSRNTGELFF; cdr3_nt: TGCGCCAGCAGCCCTCAAGGGCCTAGCAGGAACACCGGGGAGCTGTTTTTT
v_call: TRBV20-1; clone_size: many; d_call: -; j_call: TRBJ1-5; cdr3_aa: CSARGKDEGQPQHF; cdr3_nt: TGCAGTGCTAGAGGGAAAGATGAGGGTCAGCCCCAGCATTTT
v_call: TRBV10-3; clone_size: many; d_call: TRBD2; j_call: TRBJ2-2; cdr3_aa: CAISESGEAGVHTGELFF; cdr3_nt: TGTGCCATCAGTGAGTCCGGTGAGGCGGGAGTTCACACCGGGGAGCTGTTTTTT
v_call: TRBV27; clone_size: many; d_call: -; j_call: TRBJ2-7; cdr3_aa: CASGRQTGYEQYF; cdr3_nt: TGTGCCAGCGGGCGGCAGACAGGCTACGAGCAGTACTTC
v_call: TRBV29-1; clone_size: -; d_call: TRBD1; j_call: TRBJ2-7; cdr3_aa: CSVVRTGEYEQYF; cdr3_nt: TGCAGCGTTGTTCGGACAGGGGAATACGAGCAGTACTTC
v_call: TRBV11-1; clone_size: few; d_call: TRBD2; j_call: TRBJ2-3; cdr3_aa: CASSQRAGLAGGSDTQYF; cdr3_nt: TGTGCCAGCAGCCAACGGGCGGGCCTAGCGGGAGGATCGGATACGCAGTATTTT
v_call: TRBV20-1; clone_size: few; d_call: -; j_call: TRBJ2-6; cdr3_aa: CSARLGHLTGANVLTF; cdr3_nt: TGCAGTGCTAGGTTGGGACATCTTACCGGGGCCAACGTCCTGACTTTC
v_call: TRBV30; clone_size: -; d_call: -; j_call: TRBJ1-1; cdr3_aa: CAWNYRENTEAFF; cdr3_nt: TGTGCCTGGAATTACAGGGAGAACACTGAAGCTTTCTTT
v_call: TRBV4-3; clone_size: many; d_call: TRBD2; j_call: TRBJ2-1; cdr3_aa: CASSRRLAGYNEQFF; cdr3_nt: TGCGCCAGCAGCCGCCGACTAGCGGGATACAATGAGCAGTTCTTC
v_call: TRBV20-1; clone_size: many; d_call: TRBD1; j_call: TRBJ2-1; cdr3_aa: CSAQDPGQGGNEQFF; cdr3_nt: TGCAGTGCGCAAGATCCGGGACAGGGGGGCAATGAGCAGTTCTTC
v_call: TRBV3-1; clone_size: -; d_call: TRBD2; j_call: TRBJ2-2; cdr3_aa: CASEAGVGSFTGELFF; cdr3_nt: TGTGCCAGCGAAGCGGGAGTTGGATCGTTCACCGGGGAGCTGTTTTTT
v_call: TRBV20-1; clone_size: few; d_call: TRBD1; j_call: TRBJ2-7; cdr3_aa: CSARGGQGKNEQYF; cdr3_nt: TGCAGTGCTAGAGGAGGACAGGGTAAGAACGAGCAGTACTTC
v_call: TRBV20-1; clone_size: few; d_call: -; j_call: TRBJ2-1; cdr3_aa: CSANDGSSYNEQFF; cdr3_nt: TGCAGTGCCAATGACGGGAGCTCCTACAATGAGCAGTTCTTC
v_call: TRBV20-1; clone_size: few; d_call: -; j_call: TRBJ1-2; cdr3_aa: CSARDVEHIYGYTF; cdr3_nt: TGCAGTGCTAGAGATGTGGAACACATCTATGGCTACACCTTC
v_call: TRBV14; clone_size: few; d_call: TRBD2; j_call: TRBJ2-1; cdr3_aa: CASSQSGGGQFF; cdr3_nt: TGTGCCAGCAGCCAGAGCGGGGGCGGGCAGTTCTTC
v_call: TRBV5-6; clone_size: -; d_call: -; j_call: TRBJ1-2; cdr3_aa: CASSLGTAASYGYTF; cdr3_nt: TGTGCCAGCAGCTTGGGGACAGCGGCTTCCTATGGCTACACCTTC
v_call: TRBV4-3; clone_size: once; d_call: -; j_call: TRBJ2-1; cdr3_aa: CPSSQDGQTFYNEQFF; cdr3_nt: TGCCCCAGCAGCCAAGACGGACAGACCTTCTACAATGAGCAGTTCTTC
v_call: TRBV7-2; clone_size: -; d_call: -; j_call: TRBJ2-5; cdr3_aa: CASSRQGAGQETQYF; cdr3_nt: TGTGCCAGCAGCCGCCAGGGAGCGGGCCAAGAGACCCAGTACTTC
v_call: TRBV20-1; clone_size: few; d_call: -; j_call: TRBJ2-1; cdr3_aa: CSAGGGDVPFDEQFF; cdr3_nt: TGCAGTGCTGGGGGCGGAGATGTACCGTTCGATGAGCAGTTCTTC
v_call: TRBV18; clone_size: few; d_call: -; j_call: TRBJ1-2; cdr3_aa: CASSPMRAPANYGYTF; cdr3_nt: TGTGCCAGCTCACCTATGAGAGCCCCAGCTAACTATGGCTACACCTTC
v_call: TRBV12-3/TRBV12-4; clone_size: many; d_call: TRBD1; j_call: TRBJ1-2; cdr3_aa: CASSLTGVGYTF; cdr3_nt: TGTGCCAGCAGTTTGACAGGGGTTGGCTACACCTTC
v_call: TRBV21-1; clone_size: few; d_call: -; j_call: TRBJ1-1; cdr3_aa: CASSNYAGQGNVNTEAFF; cdr3_nt: TGTGCCAGCAGCAATTACGCGGGACAGGGGAACGTGAACACTGAAGCTTTCTTT
v_call: TRBV20-1; clone_size: -; d_call: -; j_call: TRBJ1-5; cdr3_aa: CSARKADQPQHF; cdr3_nt: TGCAGTGCTAGGAAGGCGGATCAGCCCCAGCATTTT
v_call: TRBV7-9; clone_size: -; d_call: TRBD1; j_call: TRBJ2-3; cdr3_aa: CASQGADTQYF; cdr3_nt: TGTGCCAGTCAGGGGGCAGATACGCAGTATTTT
v_call: TRBV6-5; clone_size: few; d_call: TRBD1; j_call: TRBJ2-1; cdr3_aa: CASNVHAGTAYNEQFF; cdr3_nt: TGTGCCAGCAACGTACACGCCGGGACAGCCTACAATGAGCAGTTCTTC
v_call: TRBV5-1; clone_size: -; d_call: -; j_call: TRBJ2-7; cdr3_aa: CASSYDTGRLGGIF; cdr3_nt: TGCGCCAGCAGCTATGATACGGGACGCCTGGGCGGCATTTTC
v_call: TRBV12-3/TRBV12-4; clone_size: many; d_call: -; j_call: TRBJ2-2; cdr3_aa: CASSRLNTGELFF; cdr3_nt: TGTGCCAGCTCGCGGCTGAACACCGGGGAGCTGTTTTTT
v_call: TRBV7-2; clone_size: -; d_call: -; j_call: TRBJ2-7; cdr3_aa: CASSLMWRESSSYEQYF; cdr3_nt: TGTGCCAGCAGCTTAATGTGGCGGGAATCCTCCTCCTACGAGCAGTACTTC
v_call: TRBV6-5; clone_size: -; d_call: -; j_call: TRBJ2-7; cdr3_aa: CASSYRRVADVQYF; cdr3_nt: TGTGCCAGCAGTTACCGGAGGGTAGCCGACGTGCAGTACTTC
v_call: TRBV20-1; clone_size: few; d_call: TRBD2; j_call: TRBJ2-7; cdr3_aa: CSFDGGVVPYEQYF; cdr3_nt: TGCAGCTTCGACGGGGGGGTCGTTCCCTACGAGCAGTACTTC
v_call: TRBV20-1; clone_size: many; d_call: -; j_call: TRBJ2-1; cdr3_aa: CSASLTRASSYNEQFF; cdr3_nt: TGCAGTGCTAGCTTAACTAGGGCCAGCTCCTACAATGAGCAGTTCTTC
v_call: TRBV20-1; clone_size: few; d_call: -; j_call: TRBJ2-7; cdr3_aa: CSARSGLRVGYEQYF; cdr3_nt: TGCAGTGCTAGATCAGGGCTGCGGGTGGGCTACGAGCAGTACTTC